This is a list of T cell receptor beta chains from one sample in a study of CD8 T cells in ankylosing spondylitis. A single record per CDR3 protein comes from TCRdb applying MiXCR to the 5' RACE reads. The profile shows under 300,000 distinct CDR3 sequences, 7.5% to 9% of them singletons. The sequencing sample was made of blood, either unsorted or a sorted T cell fraction (not recorded which). All receptors come from a male donor with ankylosing spondylitis or in good health (not recorded which). The CDR3 runs from the conserved cysteine through the conserved F or W. The D gene is left open where the match is weak. The size entry is marked missing in some rows and otherwise reads once, few, many or a size class.

V,J,D,size,DNA,CDR3
TRBV7-2,TRBJ2-6,.,many,TGTGCCACCTCCCCTACTGGGGCCAACGTCCTGACTTTC,CATSPTGANVLTF
TRBV2,TRBJ2-5,.,many,TGTGCCAGCGGGGCTTTCCAAGAGACCCAGTACTTC,CASGAFQETQYF
TRBV3-2,TRBJ2-3,.,.,TGTGCCTTCTGTTCACTCTACTTGAGCGGGGGGCGAAGCACAGATACGCAGTATTTT,CAFCSLYLSGGRSTDTQYF
TRBV24-1,TRBJ2-2,.,many,TGTGCCACCAGTGATACGTACAGGACCGGGGAGCTGTTTTTT,CATSDTYRTGELFF
TRBV20-1,TRBJ2-3,.,many,TGCAGTGCTTTCCGGTCCAGCACAGATACGCAGTATTTT,CSAFRSSTDTQYF
TRBV18,TRBJ2-3,.,many,TGTGCCAGCTCACCATCGGATACGCAGTATTTT,CASSPSDTQYF
TRBV12-3/TRBV12-4,TRBJ2-1,TRBD2,few,TGTGCCAGCAGTTTAGCTAACGGACTAGCCGAATCACCGCAGTTCTTC,CASSLANGLAESPQFF
TRBV6-2/TRBV6-3,TRBJ2-1,TRBD2,.,TGTGCCAGCAGTGCTCGGACTAGCGGGAGTACTGGTGAGCAGTTCTTC,CASSARTSGSTGEQFF
TRBV4-3,TRBJ2-1,.,many,TGCGCCAGCAGCCAAGGGGGGAGGTATGAGCAGTTCTTC,CASSQGGRYEQFF
TRBV20-1,TRBJ2-5,.,many,TGCAGTGCTCCGGGGAGTCAAGAGACCCAGTACTTC,CSAPGSQETQYF
TRBV4-3,TRBJ1-1,.,many,TGCGCCAGCATGCCGGAGGCAGGGGTCCCCACTGAAGCTTTCTTT,CASMPEAGVPTEAFF
TRBV7-2,TRBJ2-5,.,many,TGTGCCAGCAGCTTAGAACTGGGGCGAGAGACCCAGTACTTC,CASSLELGRETQYF
TRBV12-3/TRBV12-4,TRBJ1-2,.,many,TGTGCCAGCAGTCTTCCGCGGGACACATTTAACTATGGCTACACCTTC,CASSLPRDTFNYGYTF
TRBV20-1,TRBJ2-7,TRBD1,few,TGCAGTGCCTACCCGAACCGGGACAGGGGTAGTAAAAACGAGCAGTACTTC,CSAYPNRDRGSKNEQYF
TRBV7-9,TRBJ2-5,TRBD1,many,TGTGCCAGCAGCCAAGGGGACAGGGAAGAGGAGACCCAGTACTTC,CASSQGDREEETQYF
TRBV11-2,TRBJ2-3,.,many,TGTGCCAGCAGCTCCCCCTTGGGAGCAGATACGCAGTATTTT,CASSSPLGADTQYF
TRBV20-1,TRBJ2-3,.,many,TGCAGTGGGTTAGGCCAGAGCACAGATACGCAGTATTTT,CSGLGQSTDTQYF
TRBV20-1,TRBJ1-1,.,.,TGCAGTGCTAGAGATCTCGGAAACACTGAAGCTTTCTTT,CSARDLGNTEAFF
TRBV7-9,TRBJ2-1,TRBD2,few,TGTGCCATCCCGCGGGGGGCCGAGCAGTTCTTC,CAIPRGAEQFF
TRBV10-3,TRBJ1-1,TRBD1,many,TGTGCCATCAACAGGGGTGACACTGAAGCTTTCTTT,CAINRGDTEAFF
TRBV6-2/TRBV6-3,TRBJ2-1,TRBD2,many,TGTGCCAGCAGTTACGATTTGGCTAGCGGGGGGGGGGACCGAGGGTTCTTC,CASSYDLASGGGDRGFF
TRBV20-1,TRBJ2-7,.,many,TGCAGTGCTAGTGCGTACAGGGCCTCCTACGAGCAGTACTTC,CSASAYRASYEQYF
TRBV2,TRBJ2-1,.,many,TGTGCCAGCAGTGAAGCTGCCGACAATGAGCAGTTCTTC,CASSEAADNEQFF
TRBV11-1,TRBJ2-1,TRBD2,many,TGTGCCAGCAGCCAGGGACTAGCGGGGATCAATGAGCAGTTCTTC,CASSQGLAGINEQFF
TRBV5-1,TRBJ1-2,TRBD1,many,TGCGCCAGCAGCTTCAGACAGGGTGTTGATGGCTACACCTTC,CASSFRQGVDGYTF
TRBV20-1,TRBJ1-1,.,many,TGCAGTGCTAGAGAGCAGGGTAGGGTTAACACTGAAGCTTTCTTT,CSAREQGRVNTEAFF
TRBV5-8,TRBJ2-2,.,.,TGTGCCAGCAGCTTTGGACAGACGGACACCGGGGAGCTGTTTTTT,CASSFGQTDTGELFF
TRBV6-1,TRBJ2-7,.,many,TGTGCCAGCAGTGCTGGACGGAACTACGAGCAGTACTTC,CASSAGRNYEQYF
TRBV20-1,TRBJ2-1,.,many,TGCAGTGCTACCGGGACCGGTCCCGTAGAGCAGTTCTTC,CSATGTGPVEQFF
TRBV20-1,TRBJ1-5,.,.,TGCAGTGCTAGAGTGGGCAGACACTCGAATCAGCCCCAGCATTTT,CSARVGRHSNQPQHF
TRBV9,TRBJ1-6,.,many,TGTGCCAGCAGCGTAGTTGGGGAGGATTCACCCCTCCACTTT,CASSVVGEDSPLHF
TRBV5-6,TRBJ2-7,.,many,TGTGCCAGCAGCTTTCAACCCCGGGACATGACCTACGAGCAGTACTTC,CASSFQPRDMTYEQYF
TRBV12-3/TRBV12-4,TRBJ2-3,TRBD2,many,TGTGCCTACCAGCGGGAGAGTACGCAGTATTTT,CAYQRESTQYF
TRBV5-1,TRBJ2-2,TRBD2,many,TGCGCCAGCAGCCCGGGGACTAGCGCCGGGGAGCTGTTTTTT,CASSPGTSAGELFF
TRBV7-9,TRBJ1-4,TRBD1,many,TGTGCCAGCAGCCCCGGGACAGGGTCTAATGAAAAACTGTTTTTT,CASSPGTGSNEKLFF
TRBV7-2,TRBJ1-5,.,many,TGTGCCAGCAGCCCCAGCGCCCAGCAGCCCCAGCATTTT,CASSPSAQQPQHF
TRBV27,TRBJ1-2,TRBD1,once,TGTGCCAGCAGTTTATCGACAGGGTACTATGGCTACACCTTC,CASSLSTGYYGYTF
TRBV12-3/TRBV12-4,TRBJ1-4,.,many,TGTGCCAGCACCCTGGGACGGTTTAATGAAAAACTGTTTTTT,CASTLGRFNEKLFF
TRBV12-3/TRBV12-4,TRBJ2-7,.,.,TGTGCCAGCAGTTCCGCCGGGACACCCTACGAGCAGTACTTC,CASSSAGTPYEQYF
TRBV7-2,TRBJ1-1,.,many,TGTGCCAGCAGCCAAATCAGGGGATACACTGAAGCTTTCTTT,CASSQIRGYTEAFF
TRBV5-1,TRBJ1-1,.,many,TGCGCCAGCAGCATGGACCTACCCCGGCACACTGAAGCTTTCTTT,CASSMDLPRHTEAFF
TRBV12-3/TRBV12-4,TRBJ2-2,TRBD2,few,TGTGCCAGCAGTGGTTCGACTAGAGCGGGAGGGCCGGACACCGGGGAGCTGTTTTTT,CASSGSTRAGGPDTGELFF
TRBV29-1,TRBJ2-7,.,few,TGCAGCGTTGAAACAGAAAACTACGAGCAGTACTTC,CSVETENYEQYF
TRBV20-1,TRBJ1-2,TRBD1,once,TGCAGGGCTACGGGACAGGGATATGGCTACACCTTC,CRATGQGYGYTF
TRBV7-2,TRBJ2-6,.,few,TGTGCCAGTCGTCATCCTACCGGGGCCAACGTCCTGACTTTC,CASRHPTGANVLTF
TRBV7-2,TRBJ1-1,.,few,TGTGCCAGCAGCTTCGTCACTGAAGCTTTCTTT,CASSFVTEAFF
TRBV15,TRBJ1-6,.,.,TGTGCCACCAGCAGAGGAGCCCGGGGCAATTCACCCCTCCACTTT,CATSRGARGNSPLHF
TRBV5-1,TRBJ2-5,TRBD2,many,TGCGCCAGCAGCTTGAGGACTAGCGGTCCAGAGACCCAGTACTTC,CASSLRTSGPETQYF
TRBV28,TRBJ2-5,.,.,TGTGCCACGGTTCCAGGGCGGGCGGAGACCCAGTACTTC,CATVPGRAETQYF
TRBV7-7,TRBJ2-3,.,many,TGTGCTAGCAGTACTAGCATCTCTAGCACAGATACGCAGTATTTT,CASSTSISSTDTQYF
TRBV27,TRBJ2-1,.,many,TGTGCCAGCAGTACAACTCACTACAATGAGCAGTTCTTC,CASSTTHYNEQFF
TRBV7-9,TRBJ1-1,.,many,TGTGCCAGCAGCTTAGTGACGGTGAACACTGAAGCTTTCTTT,CASSLVTVNTEAFF